The sequence of this T cell receptor (beta chain) was determined in a study of blood T cell repertoires in COVID-19. On the study more broadly: Acute and convalescent COVID-19 specimens originated in the United States, Italy and Spain. Sources were T cells, B-cell-depleted T cells, or PBMCs; the material itself was cDNA or gDNA.

Per the authors' pipeline: Cell counts per sample came from amplifying reference gene primers. TCRdb keeps only in-frame clones here, not all; method: immunoSEQ multiplex PCR. V and J calls and clone size are copied from that table; D and trimming were computed from the DNA. The data hold under 9,000 clones, with about nine tenths observed a single time. This clonotype was sampled from a human donor with active COVID-19. The donor label of this sample is uncertain. The specimen was peripheral blood.

CDR3 DNA sequence: TGTGCCAGTAGTAGAATACAGGGGGCGGGCACTGAAGCTTTCTTT. Its translation is CASSRIQGAGTEAFF. The chain has TRBV19 and TRBJ1-1; the match to TRBD1 covers 9 bases. The CDR3 is 15 amino acids. Germline V lookup: CDR1 LNHDA, CDR2 SQIVND (reference sequence). J gave up 4 bases and V 4 bases, and 7 bases lay outside the gene matches.